Listed below are T cell receptor beta chains from one sample, sequenced in a study of Ad26.COV2.S vaccination and SARS-CoV-2 variants. TCRdb's copy holds only in-frame clones and misses some; the assay was immunoSEQ multiplex PCR. This table has hundreds of thousands of clones, around 82% appearing once. The sequences come from peripheral blood, collected in a trial of Ad26.COV2.S vaccine versus placebo. The receptor set was obtained from a person between 18 and 59 years old who received the Ad26.COV2.S COVID-19 vaccine or a placebo. Both conserved end residues are part of each CDR3. Fields, in order: CDR3 length, clone size, J gene, V gene, D gene, CDR3 DNA, CDR3 protein. A D gene is named only where the DNA matches it firmly. Expanded clones get a size class; other rows say once, few or many, or leave the size out.

len: 14; abundance: -; j_gene: TRBJ1-1; v_gene: TRBV18; d_gene: -; CDR3nt: TGTGCCAGCTCACCAACGGTACACCGGGCTGAAGCTTTCTTT; CDR3aa: CASSPTVHRAEAFF
len: 11; abundance: -; j_gene: TRBJ2-7; v_gene: TRBV11-2; d_gene: -; CDR3nt: TGTGCCAGCAGCTCTATGGACGAGCAGTACTTC; CDR3aa: CASSSMDEQYF
len: 12; abundance: -; j_gene: TRBJ1-2; v_gene: TRBV25-1; d_gene: -; CDR3nt: TGTGCCAGCAGGGCAAAGGGTGATGGCTACACCTTC; CDR3aa: CASRAKGDGYTF
len: 18; abundance: -; j_gene: TRBJ2-5; v_gene: TRBV5-6; d_gene: TRBD2; CDR3nt: TGTGCCAGCAGCTCCCGGGCTAGCGGGGGGGGTACCGGAGAGACCCAGTACTTC; CDR3aa: CASSSRASGGGTGETQYF
len: 16; abundance: -; j_gene: TRBJ1-2; v_gene: TRBV5-1; d_gene: TRBD1; CDR3nt: TGCGCCAGCAGCTTGGATGTTCGGGACAGGCCCTATGGCTACACCTTC; CDR3aa: CASSLDVRDRPYGYTF
len: 15; abundance: -; j_gene: TRBJ2-2; v_gene: TRBV11-2; d_gene: TRBD1; CDR3nt: TGTGCCAGCAGCTTAGGACAGGGAATCACCGGGGAGCTGTTTTTT; CDR3aa: CASSLGQGITGELFF
len: 13; abundance: -; j_gene: TRBJ1-1; v_gene: TRBV5-1; d_gene: -; CDR3nt: TGCGCCAGCAGCCCGGATCCGAACACTGAAGCTTTCTTT; CDR3aa: CASSPDPNTEAFF
len: 13; abundance: -; j_gene: TRBJ1-5; v_gene: TRBV28; d_gene: TRBD1; CDR3nt: TGTGCCAGCAGTCCCAGGGGGAAACAGCCCCAGCATTTT; CDR3aa: CASSPRGKQPQHF
len: 14; abundance: -; j_gene: TRBJ1-2; v_gene: TRBV27; d_gene: -; CDR3nt: TGTGCCAGCAGAGGGGGTGGGGGTGGCTATGGCTACACCTTC; CDR3aa: CASRGGGGGYGYTF
len: 13; abundance: -; j_gene: TRBJ1-4; v_gene: TRBV7-3; d_gene: -; CDR3nt: TGTGCCAGCAGCTTAGCCGGGGGGGAAAAACTGTTTTTT; CDR3aa: CASSLAGGEKLFF
len: 14; abundance: -; j_gene: TRBJ2-7; v_gene: TRBV9; d_gene: -; CDR3nt: TGTGCCAGCAGCGTTCAGGGGGGAGGCTACGAGCAGTACTTC; CDR3aa: CASSVQGGGYEQYF
len: 12; abundance: few; j_gene: TRBJ2-3; v_gene: TRBV5-1; d_gene: -; CDR3nt: TGCGCCAGCAGCTTCGACACAGATACGCAGTATTTT; CDR3aa: CASSFDTDTQYF
len: 14; abundance: -; j_gene: TRBJ2-7; v_gene: TRBV10-2; d_gene: -; CDR3nt: TGCGCCAGCAGCCGAGGGGAAGCCCCTGGGGAGCAGTACTTC; CDR3aa: CASSRGEAPGEQYF
len: 13; abundance: -; j_gene: TRBJ1-2; v_gene: TRBV12-3/TRBV12-4; d_gene: TRBD1; CDR3nt: TGTGCCAGCAGACCCACTGGACAGGGCGGCTACACCTTC; CDR3aa: CASRPTGQGGYTF
len: 13; abundance: few; j_gene: TRBJ1-5; v_gene: TRBV7-2; d_gene: TRBD1; CDR3nt: TGTGCCAGCAGGACAGGGTTAAATCAGCCCCAGCATTTT; CDR3aa: CASRTGLNQPQHF
len: 14; abundance: few; j_gene: TRBJ1-4; v_gene: TRBV29-1; d_gene: TRBD1; CDR3nt: TGCAGCGTTTCTCTGAACAGGGGAGGTGAAAAACTGTTTTTT; CDR3aa: CSVSLNRGGEKLFF
len: 15; abundance: -; j_gene: TRBJ2-1; v_gene: TRBV19; d_gene: TRBD2; CDR3nt: TGTGCCAGTAGTATAAGCGGGAGCGGGGCCAATGAGCAGTTCTTC; CDR3aa: CASSISGSGANEQFF
len: 15; abundance: -; j_gene: TRBJ2-3; v_gene: TRBV6-5; d_gene: TRBD2; CDR3nt: TGTGCCAGCAGTTACGGGACTATTAGCGCAGATACGCAGTATTTT; CDR3aa: CASSYGTISADTQYF
len: 14; abundance: many; j_gene: TRBJ2-7; v_gene: TRBV6-1; d_gene: -; CDR3nt: TGTGCCAGCAGTGAGTCGATGGAGGGACACGAGCAGTACTTC; CDR3aa: CASSESMEGHEQYF
len: 13; abundance: few; j_gene: TRBJ1-1; v_gene: TRBV19; d_gene: TRBD1; CDR3nt: TGTGCCAGTAGTATTGGGACAGCCACTGAAGCTTTCTTT; CDR3aa: CASSIGTATEAFF
len: 14; abundance: -; j_gene: TRBJ2-1; v_gene: TRBV7-9; d_gene: -; CDR3nt: TGTGCCAGCAGCTTAGCGGGGATATCCAATGAGCAGTTCTTC; CDR3aa: CASSLAGISNEQFF
len: 17; abundance: -; j_gene: TRBJ2-6; v_gene: TRBV5-1; d_gene: -; CDR3nt: TGCGCCAGCAGCCCTGGTTCGTGGGCCTCTGGGGCCAACGTCCTGACTTTC; CDR3aa: CASSPGSWASGANVLTF